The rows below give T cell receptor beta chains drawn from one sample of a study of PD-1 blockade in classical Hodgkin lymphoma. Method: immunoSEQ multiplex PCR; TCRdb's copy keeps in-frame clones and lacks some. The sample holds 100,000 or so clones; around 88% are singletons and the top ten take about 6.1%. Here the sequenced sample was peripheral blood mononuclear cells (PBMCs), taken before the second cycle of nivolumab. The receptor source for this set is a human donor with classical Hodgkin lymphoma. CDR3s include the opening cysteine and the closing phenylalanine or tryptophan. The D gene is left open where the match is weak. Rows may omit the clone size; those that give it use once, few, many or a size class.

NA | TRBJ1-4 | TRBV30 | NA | TGTGCCTGGGAGGGTGAGGGGTCTCAAAATGAAAAACTGTTTTTT | CAWEGEGSQNEKLFF
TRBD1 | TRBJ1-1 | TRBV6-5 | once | TGTGCCAGCAGCTACTTCGGGACAGTCACTGAAGCTTTCTTT | CASSYFGTVTEAFF
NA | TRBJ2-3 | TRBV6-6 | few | TGTGCCAGTTCGGCGGAAGGGCGACGGGATACGCAGTATTTT | CASSAEGRRDTQYF
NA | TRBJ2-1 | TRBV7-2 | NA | TGTGCCAGCACCACTCCGTCCCTACTAGGAGGCTTCTACAATGAGCAGTTCTTC | CASTTPSLLGGFYNEQFF
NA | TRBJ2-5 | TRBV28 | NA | TGTGCCAGCAGCCCCTCGGGCCAAGAGACCCAGTACTTC | CASSPSGQETQYF
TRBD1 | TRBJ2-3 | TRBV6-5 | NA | TGTGCCAGCAGTTACTCACAGGGGTCCTTTGATACGCAGTATTTT | CASSYSQGSFDTQYF
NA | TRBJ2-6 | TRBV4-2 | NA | TGTGCCAGCAGCCAAGAGTCGGGAAACTCTGGGGCCAACGTCCTGACTTTC | CASSQESGNSGANVLTF
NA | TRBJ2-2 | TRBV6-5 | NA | TGTGCCAGCAGTTCCCACTATATTTACACCGGGGAGCTGTTTTTT | CASSSHYIYTGELFF
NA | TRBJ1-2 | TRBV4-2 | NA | TGTGCCAGCAGCCCCAAAGCAGATGAGCTATTTAGCTACACCTTC | CASSPKADELFSYTF
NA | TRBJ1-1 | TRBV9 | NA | TGTGCCAGCAGCGTAGTTTCCTACTCGAACACTGAAGCTTTCTTT | CASSVVSYSNTEAFF
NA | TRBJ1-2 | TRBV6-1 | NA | TGTGCCAGCAGGATAGGGTATTGGGGCTACACCTTC | CASRIGYWGYTF
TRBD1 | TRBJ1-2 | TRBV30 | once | TGTGCCTGGAGTGTAGACGGGACAGGGGGGATCTATGGCTACACCTTC | CAWSVDGTGGIYGYTF
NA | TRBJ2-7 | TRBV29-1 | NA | TGCAGCGTTAAAACAGGCAATACGAACGAGCAGTACTTC | CSVKTGNTNEQYF
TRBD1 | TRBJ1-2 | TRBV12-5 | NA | TGTGCTAGTGGTTGGACAGGGGGCGCCGGCGGCTACACCTTC | CASGWTGGAGGYTF
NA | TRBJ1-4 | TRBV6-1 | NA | TGTGCCAGCAGCGATACAGGGAGGCTTAATGAAAAACTGTTTTTT | CASSDTGRLNEKLFF
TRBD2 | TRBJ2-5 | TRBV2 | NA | TGTGCCAGCAGTGAGATTCCTAGCGGTCGGAGGGAGACCCAGTACTTC | CASSEIPSGRRETQYF
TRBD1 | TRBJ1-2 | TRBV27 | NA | TGTGCCAGCAGGTGGGGACAGGGGGGTATCTATGGCTACACCTTC | CASRWGQGGIYGYTF
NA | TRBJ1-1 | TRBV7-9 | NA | TGTGCCAGCAGCTTAGCGCCTTTGGGGAGTGAAGCTTTCTTT | CASSLAPLGSEAFF
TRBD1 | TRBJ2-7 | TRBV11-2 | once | TGTGCCAGCAGCCCTACTGGACAGGGGGCATATTACGAGCAGTACTTC | CASSPTGQGAYYEQYF
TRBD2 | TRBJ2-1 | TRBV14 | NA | TGTGCCAGCAGCCAATTACTAGCGGGGGTGAATGAGCAGTTCTTC | CASSQLLAGVNEQFF
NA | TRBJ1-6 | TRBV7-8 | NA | TGTGCCAGCCAATCAGGGTTTTCACCCCTCCACTTT | CASQSGFSPLHF
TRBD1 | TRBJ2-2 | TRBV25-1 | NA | TGTGCCAGCAGTGACTCCCGGACAGGCGGATTCGGGGAGCTGTTTTTT | CASSDSRTGGFGELFF
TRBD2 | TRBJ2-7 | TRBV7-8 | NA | TGTGCCAGCAGCTTAATTAAGCGGGGGGGCTTCCCCGAGCAGTACTTC | CASSLIKRGGFPEQYF
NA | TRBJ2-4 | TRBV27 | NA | TGTGCCAGCAGTTTATCCTACCCCTCTTTCACCGACGCCACTTTAGCCAAAAACATTCAGTACTTC | CASSLSYPSFTDATLAKNIQYF
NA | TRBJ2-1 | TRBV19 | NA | TGTGCCAGTAGTTCACTCCAGGGCAATGAGCAGTTCTTC | CASSSLQGNEQFF
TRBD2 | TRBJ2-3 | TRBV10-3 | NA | TGTGCCATCAGTGAGTCCAGGACTAGCGGGGGGGCTAGCACAGATACGCAGTATTTT | CAISESRTSGGASTDTQYF
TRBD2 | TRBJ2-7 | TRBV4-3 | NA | TGCGCCAGCAGCCAAGTAACTAGCGCGCACTCCTACGAGCAGTACTTC | CASSQVTSAHSYEQYF
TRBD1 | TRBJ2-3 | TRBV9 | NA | TGTGCCAGCAGCCCCCGGACAGGGGCTTTGACAGATACGCAGTATTTT | CASSPRTGALTDTQYF
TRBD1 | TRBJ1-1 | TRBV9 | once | TGTGCCAGCAGCGAACAGGGGGGCACTGAAGCTTTCTTT | CASSEQGGTEAFF
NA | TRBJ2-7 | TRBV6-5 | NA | TGTGCCAGCAGTTACTATGGGAGTATCCCCTACGAGCAGTACTTC | CASSYYGSIPYEQYF
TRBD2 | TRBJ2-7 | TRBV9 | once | TGTGCCAGCAGCGAGGCGGGGGGGCAGTACGAGCAGTACTTC | CASSEAGGQYEQYF
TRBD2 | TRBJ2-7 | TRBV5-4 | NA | TGTGCCAGCAGCGCCGGGGGGGAGCAGTACTTC | CASSAGGEQYF
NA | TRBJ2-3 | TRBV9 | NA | TGTGCCAGCAGCCTTAGCACAGATACGCAGTATTTT | CASSLSTDTQYF
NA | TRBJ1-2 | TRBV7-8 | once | TGTGCCAGCAGCTTAGCCCGGGACGGATCTAACTATGGCTACACCTTC | CASSLARDGSNYGYTF
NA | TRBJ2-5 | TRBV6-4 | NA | TGTGCCAGCAGTGACTCTAGTAGGAGGTGTGAGACCCAGTACTTC | CASSDSSRRCETQYF
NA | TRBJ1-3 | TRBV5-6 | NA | TGTGCCAGCAGCTTGTTTAGCTCTGGAAACACCATATATTTT | CASSLFSSGNTIYF
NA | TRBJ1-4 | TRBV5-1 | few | TGCGCCAGCAGCTTGGATCGGGGTGGGGAGGAAAAACTGTTTTTT | CASSLDRGGEEKLFF
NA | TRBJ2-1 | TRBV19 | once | TGTGCCAGTAGTAAGGTCGGGGGAACGGGATCCTACAATGAGCAGTTCTTC | CASSKVGGTGSYNEQFF
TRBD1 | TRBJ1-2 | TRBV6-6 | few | TGTGCCAGTAGTGGGACAGGGGGGATCTATGGCTACACCTTC | CASSGTGGIYGYTF
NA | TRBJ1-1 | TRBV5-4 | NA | TGTGCCAGCAGCCAAAACACTGAAGCTTTCTTT | CASSQNTEAFF
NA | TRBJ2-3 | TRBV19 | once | TGTGCCAGTAGTTTCGGGACCGTGCGAGCAGATACGCAGTATTTT | CASSFGTVRADTQYF
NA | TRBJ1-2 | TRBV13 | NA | TGTGCCAGCAGCAAAGCCCTATACCCGGGGCGCGGGGATGGCTACACCTTC | CASSKALYPGRGDGYTF
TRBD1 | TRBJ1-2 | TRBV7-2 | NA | TGTGCCAGCAGCTACCTGACAGGGAGTGTCTATGGCTACACCTTC | CASSYLTGSVYGYTF
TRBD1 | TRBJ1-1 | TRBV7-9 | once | TGTGCCAGCAGCACAGGGGGCTGGGACACTGAAGCTTTCTTT | CASSTGGWDTEAFF
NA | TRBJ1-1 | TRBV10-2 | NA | TGCGCCAGCAGTCTTCCGGACAAAGCGAACACTGAAGCTTTCTTT | CASSLPDKANTEAFF
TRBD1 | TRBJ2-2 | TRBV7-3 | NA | TGTGCCAGCAGCCCCTCACTATGGGTCCGGGACAGGGTAAACACCGGGGAGCTGTTTTTT | CASSPSLWVRDRVNTGELFF
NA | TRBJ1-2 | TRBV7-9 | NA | TGTGCCAGCAGCTTGGACACGGCCATCTGGGGCTACACCTTC | CASSLDTAIWGYTF
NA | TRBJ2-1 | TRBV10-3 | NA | TGTGCCACTAGCCCAGGACTCCTAATGGAGCAGTTCTTC | CATSPGLLMEQFF
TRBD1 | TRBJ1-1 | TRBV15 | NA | TGTGCCACCAGCAGAGGTGGTCAGGGGGAGACTGAAGCTTTCTTT | CATSRGGQGETEAFF
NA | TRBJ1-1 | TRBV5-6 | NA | TGTGCCAGCAGCCCGGGGCCCTGGGGCACTGAAGCTTTCTTT | CASSPGPWGTEAFF
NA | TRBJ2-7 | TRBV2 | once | TGTGCCAGCAGTGAAGGGACAGCCGCTCTGGGCGAGCAGTACTTC | CASSEGTAALGEQYF
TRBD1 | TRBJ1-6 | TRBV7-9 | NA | TGTGCCAGCAGCCTTAGCGGACAGGCGCTTAATTCACCCCTCCACTTT | CASSLSGQALNSPLHF
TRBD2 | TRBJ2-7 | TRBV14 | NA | TGTGCCAGCAGCCAAGATCATCGGACTAGCGGGGATTCCTACGAGCAGTACTTC | CASSQDHRTSGDSYEQYF
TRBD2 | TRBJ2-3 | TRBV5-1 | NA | TGCGCCAGCAGCTTATCTACTAGCGCCACAGATACGCAGTATTTT | CASSLSTSATDTQYF
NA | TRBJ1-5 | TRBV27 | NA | TGTGCCAGCAGTGCCACCGGGACGCATAGCAATCAGCCCCAGCATTTT | CASSATGTHSNQPQHF
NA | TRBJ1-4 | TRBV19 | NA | TGTGCCAGTAGTATAGGGACCCTCGAGGGTGAAAAACTGTTTTTT | CASSIGTLEGEKLFF
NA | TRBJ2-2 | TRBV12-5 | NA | TGTGCTAGTGGTTTGGTTCTTTCAACGAACACCGGGGAGCTGTTTTTT | CASGLVLSTNTGELFF